This TCR beta chain appears in the sequencing data of a study of Graves' ophthalmopathy and Graves' hyperthyroidism. Notes on the study in general: In blood appeared most of the expanded thyroid clonotypes whose frequency exceeded 0.001. The study's model predicted ophthalmopathy progression at roughly 69% sensitivity and about 72% specificity.

CDR3 length: 15 amino acids. With V trimmed by 1 base and J by 6 bases, 1 base remained unmatched. Amplification of the TCR beta CDR3 regions used RNA transcripts (as template). RT-PCR with HTBI primers came first, then second-round multiplex PCR. TCRdb re-analysed the multiplex PCR reads in MiXCR, keeping a single row per CDR3 protein. The sample gives roughly 480,000 distinct CDR3 sequences, approximately 15% of which show up once; around 9.8% is in the top ten. This clonotype has a count of ten or more. Its target is unknown. Where ophthalmopathy was present, donors had moderate-to-severe activity, CAS ≥3, NOSPECS ≥4 and duration under 3 months. The PBMCs originated from more than 8 ml of fresh peripheral blood.

The sample taken for sequencing was blood. The V call is TRBV12-3 or TRBV12-4, the J call TRBJ1-6; 9 bases are a match to TRBD1. The TCR comes from a woman aged 25 to 39 with Graves' ophthalmopathy. The CDR3 nucleotides read TGTGCCAGCAGTTTAGGGACAGGGGTTAATTCACCCCTCCACTTT. Amino acid sequence: CASSLGTGVNSPLHF.